What follows are 14 T cell receptor beta chains derived from one specimen sequenced in a study of CD8 T cells in Susac syndrome. RNA, at about 0.45 to 1 ug, was reverse transcribed with random hexamers. TCRdb processed the immunoSEQ multiplex PCR reads anew with MiXCR; each CDR3 protein has one entry. The data show more than 95,000 distinct CDR3 sequences, with just over 90% seen just once and over 0.3% held by the top ten. Sequencing was carried out using CD8+ T cells from PBMCs. The receptors were gathered from a human donor with multiple sclerosis.

The rearrangement uses TRBV7-9 and TRBJ2-5; 10 nucleotides line up with TRBD2. This CDR3 is 16 amino acids long. Germline V gene sequence: CDR1 SEHNR, CDR2 FQNEAQ (reference sequence). Unmatched junction bases numbered 9, after V lost 6 bases and J lost 2 bases. This chain's CDR3 is CASSLVSGRLQETQYF. The CDR3 coding sequence is TGTGCCAGCAGTCTCGTTAGCGGGAGGTTACAAGAGACCCAGTACTTC.

This clonotype appeared a few times. V is TRBV7-3 and J is TRBJ1-2, with D maybe TRBD1 (5 bases). V lost 5 bases and J lost 0, with 13 bases in between. Germline values: CDR1 SGHTA, CDR2 FQGTGA. There are 15 residues in the CDR3. DNA of the CDR3: TGTGCCAGCAGCCCTGGGACGGGAGCTAACTATGGCTACACCTTC. Residues: CASSPGTGANYGYTF.

The genes are TRBV27 and TRBJ1-5, with D perhaps matching TRBD1 (5 bases). Per germline, CDR1 MNHEY and CDR2 SMNVEV (reference sequence). The CDR3 totals 14 residues. V lost 0 bases and J lost 3, with 6 bases in between. The CDR3 reads CASSLSGANQPQHF. DNA of the CDR3: TGTGCCAGCAGTTTATCAGGGGCCAATCAGCCCCAGCATTTT.

This clonotype showed up just a few times. The DNA of the CDR3 is TGTGCCAGCAGCGTAGGTGGGGCGAACACCGGGGAGCTGTTTTTT. Amino acids: CASSVGGANTGELFF. The chain employs TRBV9 and TRBJ2-2; unclear D gene. V lost 0 bases, J lost 0 bases, and 6 bases lay in between. Germline CDR1 reads SGDLS; CDR2 reads YYNGEE. This CDR3 has 15 amino acids.

This rearrangement joins TRBV6-1 to TRBJ2-5; D unclear. The germline V gene has CDR1 MNHNS and CDR2 SASEGT. CDR3 length: 17 amino acids. The ends were cut back, 3 bases at V and 3 bases at J, with 20 bases in the middle. The CDR3: CASSEGSPLELKETQYF. CDR3 nucleotides: TGTGCCAGCAGTGAGGGCTCCCCACTGGAGCTGAAAGAGACCCAGTACTTC.

The V gene is TRBV6-2 or TRBV6-3, the J gene TRBJ2-1; 9 bases are a match to TRBD1. Germline CDR1 is MNHEY and CDR2 is SVGEGT. V gave up 0 bases and J gave up 5 bases; unmatched junction bases: 11. The CDR3 totals 18 residues. The CDR3 loop is CASSYSIPRDRDNNEQFF. The CDR3, as DNA: TGTGCCAGCAGTTACTCGATTCCCCGGGACAGGGATAACAATGAGCAGTTCTTC.

The rearrangement uses TRBV7-2 and TRBJ1-2, with 9 bases aligning to TRBD1. Trimming took 5 bases from V and 6 from J; bases not matched to a gene: 7. CDR3 size: 14 residues. Germline V CDR1 and CDR2: SGHTA, FQGNSA. The CDR3 DNA reads as TGTGCCAGCAGCCGATTCGACAGGGGGAATGGCTACACCTTC. This gives the protein CASSRFDRGNGYTF.

This sequence joins TRBV11-2 and TRBJ2-7, with TRBD1 identical over 7 bases. This CDR3 spans 12 amino acids. Germline CDR1 and CDR2: SGHAT and FQNNGV. V was pared by 8 bases and J by 4 bases, with 5 bases of the junction left unmatched. Here the CDR3 reads CASEGALYEQYF. For the CDR3, the DNA is TGTGCCAGCGAGGGGGCTCTATACGAGCAGTACTTC.

J is TRBJ1-4 and V is TRBV7-9; perhaps TRBD1 as D (5 bases). With 5 bases removed from V and 0 bases from J, the gap between germline ends came to 16 bases. Germline lookup yields CDR1 SEHNR and CDR2 FQNEAQ (reference sequence). CDR3 length: 17 residues. CDR3 coding DNA: TGTGCCAGCAGCCCCATAATTACGGGGGCAACTAATGAAAAACTGTTTTTT. Its protein is CASSPIITGATNEKLFF.

The chain links TRBV28 to TRBJ1-1, with D hard to call. The CDR3 is made up of 13 amino acids. CDR1 MDHEN and CDR2 SYDVKM come from the germline V gene. V was cut by 3 bases and J by 1 base, with 6 bases left in between. CDR3 in DNA: TGTGCCAGCAGTTTGGACGGGAACACTGAAGCTTTCTTT. Protein sequence: CASSLDGNTEAFF.

The V and J genes are TRBV5-4 and TRBJ1-2, with D unresolved. The CDR3 totals 13 residues. The V gene's germline CDR1 is SGHNT and CDR2 YYREEE (reference sequence). V lost 2 bases and J lost 1, with 6 bases in between. The CDR3 here is CASSFLSNYGYTF. The DNA of the CDR3 is TGTGCCAGCAGCTTCCTCAGTAACTATGGCTACACCTTC.

The V and J genes are TRBV12-3 or TRBV12-4 and TRBJ1-2; the match to TRBD1 covers 7 bases. Trimming at V came to 5 bases and at J to 2 bases, leaving 5 bases not matched to a gene. CDR3 length equals 14 residues. The CDR3 DNA is TGTGCCAGCAGTCCCGCGGACAGGAACTATGGCTACACCTTC. This translates into CASSPADRNYGYTF.

This rearrangement joins TRBV10-3 to TRBJ2-7; D ambiguous. The V gene's germline CDR1 is ENHRY and CDR2 SYGVKD. This CDR3 has 12 residues. V was clipped by 1 base and J by 6 bases, with 7 bases between them. The CDR3 loop reads CAISELTTEQYF. CDR3 DNA: TGTGCCATCAGTGAGTTAACGACCGAGCAGTACTTC.

The chain joins TRBV29-1 to TRBJ2-7; D not certain. The CDR3 spans 13 residues. Germline V gives CDR1 SQVTM, CDR2 ANQGSEA. V shed 5 bases and J shed 0 bases, with 11 bases lying between them. CDR3 DNA sequence: TGCAGCGTTTTCACAGCCCGCTCCTACGAGCAGTACTTC. Translated, it gives CSVFTARSYEQYF.